A selection of T cell receptor beta chains follows, all from one sample in a study of blood T cell repertoires in COVID-19. The method was immunoSEQ multiplex PCR; TCRdb's version includes in-frame clones alone and lacks a portion of them. Of more than 300,000 clones listed, 92% are singletons. The sequenced material came from PBMCs or T cells enriched from blood (not recorded which). All receptors come from a woman in her 30s who had recovered from COVID-19. Each CDR3 is given with its conserved first and last residue. D genes are given only for firm matches. Size is stated for part of the rows, as once, few or many counts, or as a class when the clone is expanded.

NA,TRBD1,TRBV11-2,TRBJ2-7,CASSLVPPPTGNEQYF,TGTGCCAGCAGCTTAGTGCCCCCGCCGACAGGGAACGAGCAGTACTTC
NA,TRBD1,TRBV6-5,TRBJ2-7,CASSWAGTATYEQYF,TGTGCCAGCAGTTGGGCAGGGACAGCAACCTACGAGCAGTACTTC
NA,TRBD1,TRBV6-5,TRBJ1-1,CASSKQGALNTEAFF,TGTGCCAGCAGCAAACAGGGGGCCCTGAACACTGAAGCTTTCTTT
once,TRBD2,TRBV9,TRBJ2-2,CASSVGIIAGPGELFF,TGTGCCAGCAGCGTAGGAATAATAGCGGGGCCCGGGGAGCTGTTTTTT
NA,TRBD2,TRBV9,TRBJ2-5,CASSDSPGTSGFETQYF,TGTGCCAGCAGCGATTCTCCGGGGACTAGCGGGTTTGAGACCCAGTACTTC
NA,TRBD1,TRBV4-3,TRBJ1-6,CASSQGDRDNSPLHF,TGCGCCAGCAGCCAGGGGGACAGGGATAATTCACCCCTCCACTTT
NA,NA,TRBV7-2,TRBJ1-5,CASSLAAGEGNQPQHF,TGTGCCAGCAGCTTAGCCGCGGGAGAAGGCAATCAGCCCCAGCATTTT
once,TRBD1,TRBV28,TRBJ1-4,CASSTGGVHTNEKLFF,TGTGCCAGCAGTACAGGGGGCGTGCATACTAATGAAAAACTGTTTTTT
NA,NA,TRBV4-3,TRBJ2-1,CASSQVRGSLYNEQFF,TGCGCCAGCAGCCAAGTCAGAGGGTCGCTCTACAATGAGCAGTTCTTC
NA,TRBD1,TRBV2,TRBJ1-1,CASIRTGLDTEAFF,TGTGCCAGCATCCGGACAGGGTTGGACACTGAAGCTTTCTTT
NA,NA,TRBV11-2,TRBJ1-1,CASSSQYGRDTEAFF,TGTGCCAGCAGCTCCCAGTATGGGCGGGACACTGAAGCTTTCTTT
NA,NA,TRBV4-3,TRBJ2-5,CASSQDLSRGGLVPETQYF,TGCGCCAGCAGCCAAGATCTGTCTAGGGGAGGTTTGGTTCCAGAGACCCAGTACTTC
once,TRBD2,TRBV6-2/TRBV6-3,TRBJ2-1,CASSYSHWQRGVYNEQFF,TGTGCCAGCAGTTACTCCCACTGGCAGCGGGGGGTTTACAATGAGCAGTTCTTC
NA,NA,TRBV19,TRBJ2-3,CASSPGQTDTQYF,TGTGCCAGTAGTCCCGGACAGACAGATACGCAGTATTTT
NA,NA,TRBV19,TRBJ1-5,CASSMMPSSGNQPQHF,TGTGCCAGTAGTATGATGCCCTCAAGCGGCAATCAGCCCCAGCATTTT
NA,TRBD1,TRBV5-6,TRBJ1-1,CASSLAGQGATEAFF,TGTGCCAGCAGCTTGGCAGGACAGGGGGCCACTGAAGCTTTCTTT
NA,TRBD2,TRBV5-8,TRBJ2-7,CASSLGLAGDRGYF,TGTGCCAGCAGCTTGGGACTAGCGGGAGACCGTGGGTACTTC
NA,TRBD1,TRBV19,TRBJ1-2,CASSRTRDSGLYGYTF,TGTGCCAGTAGTAGAACCCGGGACAGCGGGCTCTATGGCTACACCTTC
NA,NA,TRBV6-5,TRBJ1-3,CASSYGGVGNTIYF,TGTGCCAGCAGTTACGGAGGGGTAGGAAACACCATATATTTT
NA,NA,TRBV7-2,TRBJ2-1,CASSLGSSYRSLGEQFF,TGTGCCAGCAGCTTAGGATCCTCCTACAGGTCTCTTGGTGAGCAGTTCTTC
NA,NA,TRBV18,TRBJ1-2,CASSPRVGSDNGYTF,TGTGCCAGCTCACCTAGAGTCGGGAGTGACAATGGCTACACCTTC
NA,NA,TRBV7-9,TRBJ1-5,CASSFMTDNQPQHF,TGTGCCAGCAGCTTTATGACAGATAATCAGCCCCAGCATTTT
NA,NA,TRBV7-2,TRBJ1-4,CASSPGGAEKLFF,TGTGCCAGCAGCCCGGGAGGGGCGGAAAAACTGTTTTTT
NA,NA,TRBV28,TRBJ2-7,CASGTSSREQYF,TGTGCCAGCGGTACCAGCTCTAGGGAGCAGTACTTC
NA,NA,TRBV7-9,TRBJ2-2,CASSLARGSLITPELFF,TGTGCCAGCAGCTTAGCGCGGGGAAGCCTAATCACCCCGGAGCTGTTTTTT
NA,NA,TRBV30,TRBJ1-1,CAWSGGVPGAFF,TGTGCCTGGAGTGGGGGGGTCCCAGGAGCTTTCTTT
NA,TRBD2,TRBV20-1,TRBJ2-1,CSASGTSGSSYNEQFF,TGCAGTGCTAGTGGAACTAGCGGAAGCTCCTACAATGAGCAGTTCTTC
NA,TRBD1,TRBV24-1,TRBJ1-2,CATSENRGTNYGYTF,TGTGCCACCAGTGAAAACAGGGGTACGAACTATGGCTACACCTTC
NA,NA,TRBV5-1,TRBJ2-2,CASSLSQATGELFF,TGCGCCAGCAGCTTGTCCCAGGCCACCGGGGAGCTGTTTTTT
NA,NA,TRBV28,TRBJ1-2,CASSLYGAWGYTF,TGTGCCAGCAGTTTATATGGGGCCTGGGGCTACACCTTC
NA,TRBD1,TRBV11-2,TRBJ1-2,CASSRTGANYGYTF,TGTGCCAGCAGCCGGACAGGGGCTAACTATGGCTACACCTTC
NA,NA,TRBV5-4,TRBJ1-1,CASSSDTTEAFF,TGTGCCAGCAGCTCCGACACTACTGAAGCTTTCTTT
once,NA,TRBV15,TRBJ1-2,CATSTSTDYGYTF,TGTGCCACCAGCACATCTACGGACTATGGCTACACCTTC
NA,NA,TRBV12-5,TRBJ2-2,CASGSARPKQGLGTGELFF,TGTGCTAGTGGTTCCGCCAGGCCGAAACAGGGCCTGGGGACCGGGGAGCTGTTTTTT
NA,TRBD2,TRBV7-6,TRBJ2-2,CASSSGLANTGELFF,TGTGCCAGCAGCTCAGGACTAGCCAACACCGGGGAGCTGTTTTTT
NA,NA,TRBV6-5,TRBJ2-7,CASSSTHKTIVEEQYF,TGTGCCAGCAGTTCTACGCATAAGACTATCGTGGAGGAGCAGTACTTC
NA,NA,TRBV28,TRBJ2-3,CASSLTYVPTDTQYF,TGTGCCAGCAGTCTGACTTACGTCCCCACAGATACGCAGTATTTT
NA,TRBD2,TRBV2,TRBJ2-2,CASSLAGGSTGELFF,TGTGCCAGCAGTTTAGCGGGAGGCAGCACCGGGGAGCTGTTTTTT
few,TRBD1,TRBV18,TRBJ2-1,CASSPQLEYGQGKFF,TGTGCCAGCTCACCACAGTTGGAATATGGACAGGGAAAGTTCTTC
NA,NA,TRBV7-9,TRBJ1-4,CASSFGGRDEKLFF,TGTGCCAGCAGCTTTGGTGGGCGGGATGAAAAACTGTTTTTT
NA,TRBD2,TRBV7-3,TRBJ2-5,CASSLGLAEETQYF,TGTGCCAGCAGTTTGGGACTAGCGGAAGAGACCCAGTACTTC
many,TRBD1,TRBV5-6,TRBJ1-1,CASSRTDRGSPEAFF,TGTGCCAGCAGCCGAACCGACAGGGGATCGCCTGAAGCTTTCTTT
NA,TRBD1,TRBV9,TRBJ2-2,CASSGQGNTGELFF,TGTGCCAGCAGCGGACAGGGGAACACCGGGGAGCTGTTTTTT
once,TRBD1,TRBV2,TRBJ1-2,CASSGQGARYGYTF,TGTGCCAGCAGCGGACAGGGGGCCAGGTATGGCTACACCTTC
NA,TRBD1,TRBV5-1,TRBJ1-5,CASSMGDREDQPQHF,TGCGCCAGCAGCATGGGGGACAGGGAGGACCAGCCCCAGCATTTT
NA,NA,TRBV27,TRBJ2-5,CASSPGAWETQYF,TGTGCCAGCAGCCCAGGGGCTTGGGAGACCCAGTACTTC
once,NA,TRBV28,TRBJ1-1,CASSLPRLSEAFF,TGTGCCAGCAGTTTACCTCGACTGTCTGAAGCTTTCTTT
NA,TRBD1,TRBV5-4,TRBJ2-2,CASSVQGASTGELFF,TGTGCCAGCAGCGTCCAGGGGGCGAGCACCGGGGAGCTGTTTTTT
NA,TRBD1,TRBV7-2,TRBJ1-1,CASSKSGQGAGRKNTEAFF,TGTGCCAGCTCTAAATCGGGACAGGGGGCTGGAAGGAAAAACACTGAAGCTTTCTTT
NA,NA,TRBV20-1,TRBJ1-6,CSASPLQGFSSPLHF,TGCAGTGCTAGTCCCCTACAGGGTTTTAGTTCACCCCTCCACTTT
NA,TRBD1,TRBV28,TRBJ1-1,CASSLLEGQGNTEAFF,TGTGCCAGCAGTTTACTCGAGGGACAGGGAAACACTGAAGCTTTCTTT
NA,TRBD1,TRBV7-9,TRBJ1-2,CASSSGQGNEANYGYTF,TGTGCCAGCAGCTCGGGACAGGGAAATGAAGCTAACTATGGCTACACCTTC
NA,NA,TRBV18,TRBJ2-1,CASSPPSQRVISNEQFF,TGTGCCAGCTCACCACCCTCCCAGCGGGTCATCTCCAATGAGCAGTTCTTC
NA,TRBD1,TRBV28,TRBJ1-5,CASSPWTGTQPQHF,TGTGCCAGCAGTCCATGGACAGGAACTCAGCCCCAGCATTTT